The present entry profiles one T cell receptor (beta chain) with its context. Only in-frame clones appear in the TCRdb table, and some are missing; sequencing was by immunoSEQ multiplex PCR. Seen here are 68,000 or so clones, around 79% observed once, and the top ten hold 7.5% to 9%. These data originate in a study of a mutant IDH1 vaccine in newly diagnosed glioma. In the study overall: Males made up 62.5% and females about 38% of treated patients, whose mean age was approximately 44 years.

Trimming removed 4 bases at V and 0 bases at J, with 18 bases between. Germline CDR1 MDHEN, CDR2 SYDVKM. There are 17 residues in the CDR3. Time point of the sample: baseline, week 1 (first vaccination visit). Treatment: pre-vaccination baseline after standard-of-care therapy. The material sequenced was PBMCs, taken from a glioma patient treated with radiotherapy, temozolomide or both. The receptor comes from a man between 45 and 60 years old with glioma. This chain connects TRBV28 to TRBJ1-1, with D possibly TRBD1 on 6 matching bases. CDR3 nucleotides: TGTGCCAGCAGTTCCCAGCGGGGGCGGAGAATGAACACTGAAGCTTTCTTT. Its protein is CASSSQRGRRMNTEAFF. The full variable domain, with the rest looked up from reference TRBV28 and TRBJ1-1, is DVKVTQSSRYLVKRTGEKVFLECVQDMDHENMFWYRQDPGLGLRLIYFSYDVKMKEKGDIPEGYSVSREKKERFSLILESASTNQTSMYLCASSSQRGRRMNTEAFFGQGTRLTVV.